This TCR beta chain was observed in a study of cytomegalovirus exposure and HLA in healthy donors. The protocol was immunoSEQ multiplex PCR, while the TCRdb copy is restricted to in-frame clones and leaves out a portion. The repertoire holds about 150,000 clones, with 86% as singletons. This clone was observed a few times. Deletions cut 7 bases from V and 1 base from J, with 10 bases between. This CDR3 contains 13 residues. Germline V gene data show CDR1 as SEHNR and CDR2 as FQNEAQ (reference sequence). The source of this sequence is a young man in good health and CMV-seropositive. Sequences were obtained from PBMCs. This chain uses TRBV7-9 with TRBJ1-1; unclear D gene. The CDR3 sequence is CASIEFPNTEAFF. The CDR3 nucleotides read TGTGCCAGCATAGAGTTCCCGAACACTGAAGCTTTCTTT.